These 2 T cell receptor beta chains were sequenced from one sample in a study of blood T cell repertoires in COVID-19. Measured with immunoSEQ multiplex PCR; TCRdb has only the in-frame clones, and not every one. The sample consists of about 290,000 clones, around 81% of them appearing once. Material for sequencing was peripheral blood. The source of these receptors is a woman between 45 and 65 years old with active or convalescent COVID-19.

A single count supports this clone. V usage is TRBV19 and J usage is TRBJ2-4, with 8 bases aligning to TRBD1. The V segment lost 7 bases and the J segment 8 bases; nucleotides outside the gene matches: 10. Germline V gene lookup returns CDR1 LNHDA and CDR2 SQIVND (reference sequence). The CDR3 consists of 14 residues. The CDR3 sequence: CASIGQGLRDIQYF. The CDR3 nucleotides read TGTGCCAGTATTGGACAGGGTTTAAGAGACATTCAGTACTTC.

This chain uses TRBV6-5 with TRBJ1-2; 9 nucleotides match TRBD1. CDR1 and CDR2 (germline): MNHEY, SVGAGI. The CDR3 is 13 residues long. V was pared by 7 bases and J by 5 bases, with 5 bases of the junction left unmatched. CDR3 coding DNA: TGTGCCAGCACCCCCGGGACAGGGTATGGCTACACCTTC. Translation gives CASTPGTGYGYTF.